This T cell receptor beta chain was recorded in a study of blood T cells in healthy people across ages. Regarding the study as a whole: Older age coincided with a roughly linear decline in TCR beta diversity per million T cells.

It was with a sample-barcoded 5' primer and a J-beta primer mix that a second PCR of roughly 7 to 11 cycles was run. Carrying 12 random nucleotides, a template-switch adaptor labeled each individual cDNA molecule. From the 5' RACE reads, TCRdb called clonotypes with MiXCR, one entry per CDR3 protein. Of over 600,000 distinct CDR3 sequences in the sample, 46% were seen once. Per sample, a minimum of 6.5 million PBMCs were isolated. This clonotype has only a few counts. Its antigen remains unknown. The source is a man older than 75 in good health. Sequencing was carried out using blood.

CDR3 sequence reads: CASSRRNTGELFF. DNA of the CDR3: TGTGCCAGCAGTCGCAGGAACACCGGGGAGCTGTTTTTT. V is TRBV2 and J is TRBJ2-2, with unresolved D. The germline CDR1 and CDR2 sequences are SNHLY and FYNNEI. This CDR3 spans 13 amino acids. Trimming left V 5 bases short and J 1 base short, with 5 bases between.